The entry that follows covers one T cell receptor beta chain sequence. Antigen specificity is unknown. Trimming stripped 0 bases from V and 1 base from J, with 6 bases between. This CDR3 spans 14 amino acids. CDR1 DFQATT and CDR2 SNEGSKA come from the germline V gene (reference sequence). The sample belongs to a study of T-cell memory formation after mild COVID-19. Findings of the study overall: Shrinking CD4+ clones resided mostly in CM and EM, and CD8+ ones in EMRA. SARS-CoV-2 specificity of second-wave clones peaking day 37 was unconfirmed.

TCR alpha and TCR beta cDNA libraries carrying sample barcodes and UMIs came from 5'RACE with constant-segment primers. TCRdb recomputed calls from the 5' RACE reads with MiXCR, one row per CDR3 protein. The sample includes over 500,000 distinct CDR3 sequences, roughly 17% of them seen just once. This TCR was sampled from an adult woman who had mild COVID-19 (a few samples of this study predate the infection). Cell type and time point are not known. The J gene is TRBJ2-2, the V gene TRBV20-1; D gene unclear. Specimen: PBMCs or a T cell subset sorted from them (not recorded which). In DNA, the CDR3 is TGCAGTGCTAGAGACAGGCAGAACACCGGGGAGCTGTTTTTT. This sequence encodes CSARDRQNTGELFF.